This TCR beta chain originates from a study of vaccination and CD4 T cells after COVID-19 (dated by TCRdb to the early 2020s). Study-wide context: Every convalescent patient had a positive nasal swab PCR test for SARS-CoV-2, with mild disease in about 9 patients and severe disease in one. In the convalescent cohort there were six males and four females, among whom were two Hispanic individuals, seven Caucasians, two Asians and one multiracial person. Post-vaccine blood samples were taken a median of 72 days after the second vaccine dose, with a range of about 13 to 250 days. Participants received two doses of either the Pfizer-BioNTech BNT162b2 vaccine (n=8) or the Moderna mRNA-1273 vaccine (n=2). In under twelve COVID-19 convalescent patients and a few infection-naive healthy vaccine recipients, researchers compared the spike-specific CD4+ TCR repertoire from before mRNA vaccination with the repertoire from after. Post-COVID blood samples from convalescent patients were collected a median of around 100 days after diagnosis, with a range of about 35 to 161 days. Overlapping spike peptide pools from SARS-CoV-2 and from the common cold coronaviruses HCoV-NL63, HCoV-OC43 and HCoV-229E were used as culture stimuli. In control cultures, a CEFX viral epitope pool was used as positive control, an HIV-1 Nef peptide pool was used as negative control, or no peptide was added.

The junction carries 9 bases between V and J, which are trimmed by 5 bases and 5 bases respectively. The CDR3 spans 13 residues, from the cysteine through the phenylalanine. Only CDR3 DNA remains: 39 bases, in frame from the first base. CDR1 and CDR2, looked up from the germline V gene, are SGHTA and FQGNSA. The treatment or condition label for this specimen denotes: approximately nine-day PBMC culture with coronavirus spike peptide pools or control peptides (ViraFEST assay). The ViraFEST assay was used in the study, in which antigen-specific T cells were expanded with peptide pools and expanded clonotypes were subsequently identified by TCR sequencing. The convalescent patients' positive SARS-CoV-2 PCR tests fell between March and December 2020, which was before the Alpha, Beta and Delta variants emerged in the United States. Each well held about 2.2 million PBMCs cultured in IMDM containing around 5% human AB serum and approximately 9.8 IU/ml IL-2, with 10 ug/ml peptide pools added. Half of the culture medium was replaced with fresh IL-2-containing medium on days 3 and 7. Once the cells had been in culture for around ten days, the EasySep CD4+ T cell isolation kit was used to isolate CD4+ T cells by negative selection. Ficoll-Paque Plus gradient centrifugation was used to isolate PBMCs from whole blood, and the isolated PBMCs were then either used fresh or cryopreserved at -140C. Each culture condition was generally run in triplicate wells.

Study-wide findings and limitations: An increase in the median number of SARS-CoV-2-reactive clonotypes from some 20 after infection to roughly 36 after vaccination was observed, but the change was not found to be significant. Only a relatively small number of convalescent patients were included in the study, and early timepoints following natural infection were not analyzed. Of the vaccine-specific clones in convalescent patients, 304 of 307, or nearly all, reacted only to SARS-CoV-2 spike and did not cross-react with common cold coronaviruses. Among convalescent patients, a median around 83% of the SARS-CoV-2-reactive clones seen after vaccination appeared only after vaccination, which suggests priming specific to the vaccine.

Preparation of the library involved PCR. DNA from cultured CD4+ T cells was subjected to TCR sequencing with the Oncomine TCR Beta short-read assay at the Johns Hopkins FTIC core. Genomic DNA was extracted from the cultured CD4+ T cells with the QIAamp micro DNA kit. Oncomine TCR Beta libraries from cultured CD4+ T cells were pooled using unique dual indexes and sequenced on an Illumina iSeq 100. Regarding the original processing steps: Non-productive sequences were removed, and CDR3s not starting with C, not ending with F or W, or shorter than 7 amino acids were discarded. Antigen-specific clonotypes were identified with the MANAFEST web application by comparing peptide-stimulated wells with reference and other culture wells. Positive clones required FDR below 0.05, an odds ratio above 5, and productive frequency above 0.1% in at least two of three replicate wells. Clonotypes that were significantly expanded in both SARS-CoV-2 spike wells and at least one common cold coronavirus spike condition were defined as cross-reactive. CDR3 homology was assessed with Levenshtein distances (stringdist) and unrooted phylogenetic trees (ape) in R version 3.6.1. The public reads were quality trimmed at Q25 with fastp and then assembled into clones with MiXCR by TCRdb, keeping productive beta chains. Entries that share a CDR3 protein sequence are merged under the most common genes and DNA. The V and J calls come from TCRdb's annotation, not from the publication. This sample has about 7,100 distinct CDR3 sequences in its table, and more than 55% of those were observed once. Around 28% of the sample rests with the top ten.

With respect to this clonotype: Its target antigen remains unknown. Base qualities are not at hand, and no much larger clone is one base apart.

Sequences were obtained from CD4+ T cells from blood, cultured in vitro. The source of this sequence is a human donor who had recovered from COVID-19. The V gene is TRBV7-2 and the J gene is TRBJ2-2; possibly the D gene is TRBD1, per 6 matching bases. CDR3 loop: CASSPTGTGELFF. In nucleotide form, the sequence is TGTGCCAGCAGCCCAACAGGGACCGGGGAGCTGTTTTTT.